This is a list of T cell receptor beta chains from one sample in a study of T cell responses to AZD1222 COVID-19 vaccine. The data were produced by immunoSEQ multiplex PCR, yet TCRdb's version contains in-frame clones alone and is incomplete. Of about 110,000 clones in the sample, around 90% are singletons; the top ten hold roughly 7.6%. The source material was peripheral blood, sampled on day 0 of AZD1222 vaccination. The receptor source for this set is an adult in good health. Each CDR3 is given with its conserved first and last residue. Each record gives: CDR3 DNA, CDR3 protein, D gene, J gene, clone size, V gene. A D gene is named only where the DNA matches it firmly. Size tells how often a clone was seen (once, few, many) or the class of an expanded clone, and some rows leave it out.

TGTGCCAGCAGCTATGGGCAGGGGGCAGACTACGAGCAGTACTTC,CASSYGQGADYEQYF,TRBD1,TRBJ2-7,.,TRBV11-2
TGCGCCAGCACCCAACGCACAGGACGCCGGACTGAAGCTTTCTTT,CASTQRTGRRTEAFF,.,TRBJ1-1,.,TRBV5-1
TGTGCCAGCTCACCATTATTCAGGGAGGGTGGCTATGGCTACACCTTC,CASSPLFREGGYGYTF,.,TRBJ1-2,.,TRBV18
TGTGCCAGCAGCGACAGCTCTGGAAACACCATATATTTT,CASSDSSGNTIYF,.,TRBJ1-3,.,TRBV9
TGTGCCAGTAGTATTTGGACAGGGGGCCAAGAGACCCAGTACTTC,CASSIWTGGQETQYF,TRBD1,TRBJ2-5,.,TRBV19
TGTGCCAGCAGCCAAGGGCTAGCGGGGGGATCGACTAGAGATACGCAGTATTTT,CASSQGLAGGSTRDTQYF,TRBD2,TRBJ2-3,.,TRBV3-1/TRBV3-2
TGTGCCAGCGGCCGAGGAGGCCGAGAGACCCAGTACTTC,CASGRGGRETQYF,.,TRBJ2-5,.,TRBV25-1
TGTGCCAGCAGCTTAGAGGGACAGACTGGAAACACCATATATTTT,CASSLEGQTGNTIYF,TRBD1,TRBJ1-3,.,TRBV11-2
TGTGCCAGCGAGGGGGGACTAGCGGGGGAAGAGACCCAGTACTTC,CASEGGLAGEETQYF,TRBD2,TRBJ2-5,.,TRBV10-3
TGTGCCAGCAGTGAATGGGTCGCTAATGAAAAACTGTTTTTT,CASSEWVANEKLFF,.,TRBJ1-4,.,TRBV25-1
TGTGCCAGCAGCTTAGCCTCGGGCGGGCCCCAGCATTTT,CASSLASGGPQHF,.,TRBJ1-5,.,TRBV7-9
TGTGCCAGCAGTTACCCTCCGACCAGGGAAAAAGAAAAACTGTTTTTT,CASSYPPTREKEKLFF,.,TRBJ1-4,.,TRBV6-6
TGTGCCAGTAGTATCGCCGAGGCCTATGGCTACACCTTC,CASSIAEAYGYTF,.,TRBJ1-2,once,TRBV19
TGCGCCAGCAGCCGGGACAGGGAGGGGTCACCCCTCCACTTT,CASSRDREGSPLHF,TRBD1,TRBJ1-6,.,TRBV5-1
TGTGCCAGCAGAAATACAGGGGGGTTTGCAACTAATGAAAAACTGTTTTTT,CASRNTGGFATNEKLFF,TRBD1,TRBJ1-4,once,TRBV2
TGTGCCTGGGGACTAGCGGGGGGCCAAGAGACCCAGTACTTC,CAWGLAGGQETQYF,TRBD2,TRBJ2-5,.,TRBV30
TGTGCCAGCAGCTCGCGGACGGGCTCCTACGAGCAGTACTTC,CASSSRTGSYEQYF,.,TRBJ2-7,few,TRBV11-2
TGTGCCATCAGGCAGAGGGGGGAGGGGAATCAGCCCCAGCATTTT,CAIRQRGEGNQPQHF,.,TRBJ1-5,.,TRBV10-3
TGTGCCAGCAGCTTCAGCCGGGGGAAGGAAGAGACCCAGTACTTC,CASSFSRGKEETQYF,.,TRBJ2-5,.,TRBV7-9
TGTGCCACCAGTGATGGGGGTATGAATCAGCCCCAGCATTTT,CATSDGGMNQPQHF,.,TRBJ1-5,.,TRBV24-1
TGTGCCAGCGGGGCCAGGCACCAGCCCCAGCATTTT,CASGARHQPQHF,.,TRBJ1-5,.,TRBV6-6
TGTGCCAGCAGCTTAGTGGGGCGGACTGAAGCTTTCTTT,CASSLVGRTEAFF,.,TRBJ1-1,.,TRBV11-2
TGTGCCAGCAGCCCTTCGGAGACAGGGCTTCCCTACGAGCAGTACTTC,CASSPSETGLPYEQYF,TRBD1,TRBJ2-7,.,TRBV7-6
TGTGCCAGCAGTTTACGCCAAGCGCCGGGGACCCAGTACTTC,CASSLRQAPGTQYF,.,TRBJ2-5,.,TRBV28
TGTGCCAGCAGCAACCCCCGGGGTGAAGCTTTCTTT,CASSNPRGEAFF,.,TRBJ1-1,once,TRBV28
TGTGCCAGCAGCTTGGAACGGGGAACGTATAGCAATCAGCCCCAGCATTTT,CASSLERGTYSNQPQHF,.,TRBJ1-5,.,TRBV7-6
TGTGCCAGCTCAGGGACAGGTATATTATGGGCTTTCTTT,CASSGTGILWAFF,TRBD1,TRBJ1-1,few,TRBV18
TGCGCCAGCAGCCTACCGGGCCGGGGCGATGAAGCTTTCTTT,CASSLPGRGDEAFF,.,TRBJ1-1,.,TRBV5-1
TGTGCCCTACGGCGAGGGGCTGGGGATGAAGCTTTCTTT,CALRRGAGDEAFF,.,TRBJ1-1,few,TRBV30
TGTGCCAGCAGTTTCACAGCTAACACTGAAGCTTTCTTT,CASSFTANTEAFF,.,TRBJ1-1,.,TRBV12-3/TRBV12-4
TGTGCCATCAGTGGGGGACAGGATAATAGCAATCAGCCCCAGCATTTT,CAISGGQDNSNQPQHF,TRBD1,TRBJ1-5,.,TRBV10-3
TGTGCCAGCAGCTTGCACATTCGCCAGGCGAACACTGAAGCTTTCTTT,CASSLHIRQANTEAFF,.,TRBJ1-1,.,TRBV7-3
TGCGCCAGCAGCTTCGGAGGGGGCGTCTATGGCTACACCTTC,CASSFGGGVYGYTF,TRBD1,TRBJ1-2,.,TRBV5-1
TGTGCCAGCAGGGGACAGTCCAGTACCTACGAGCAGTACTTC,CASRGQSSTYEQYF,TRBD1,TRBJ2-7,few,TRBV6-5
TGCGCCAGCAGCTTAACCAAAGGGGGTCCACACGAGCAGTACTTC,CASSLTKGGPHEQYF,.,TRBJ2-7,once,TRBV5-1
TGTGCCAGCAGTTTTAACAGCTTCGCTAATGGCTACACCTTC,CASSFNSFANGYTF,.,TRBJ1-2,.,TRBV28
TGTGCCAGCACACCTCAGGATACCGGCGGGGAGCAGTACTTC,CASTPQDTGGEQYF,.,TRBJ2-7,.,TRBV5-6
TGTGCCAGCAGCCAGGATAGCGGAAAAGCAGTAGGTGAGCAGTTCTTC,CASSQDSGKAVGEQFF,.,TRBJ2-1,.,TRBV4-2
TGCAGCGTGAGGGGGGTTGGGGCTGAAGCTTTCTTT,CSVRGVGAEAFF,.,TRBJ1-1,.,TRBV29-1
TGTGCCAGCAGCCCCACTATGGACCGCTCTGGAAACACCATATATTTT,CASSPTMDRSGNTIYF,.,TRBJ1-3,.,TRBV5-4
TGTGCCAGCAGGGGAGCATATTCACCCCTCCACTTT,CASRGAYSPLHF,.,TRBJ1-6,.,TRBV27
TGTGCCAGTACGGACGGTGCCTACGAGCAGTACTTC,CASTDGAYEQYF,.,TRBJ2-7,.,TRBV19
TGTGCCAGCAGGACAGGGAACTATGGCTACACCTTC,CASRTGNYGYTF,TRBD1,TRBJ1-2,.,TRBV28
TGTGCCAGCAGCCATATCGTAGGGACAGACAATCAGCCCCAGCATTTT,CASSHIVGTDNQPQHF,TRBD1,TRBJ1-5,.,TRBV5-5
TGCGCCAGCAGTGCAGGATTTAATGAGCAGTTCTTC,CASSAGFNEQFF,.,TRBJ2-1,once,TRBV10-1
TGTGCCACCAGCAGGGAGGTCAGGGGATATAGCAATCAGCCCCAGCATTTT,CATSREVRGYSNQPQHF,.,TRBJ1-5,.,TRBV15
TGTGCCACCCGCGCCGGACAGGGCATAAATGAGCAGTTCTTC,CATRAGQGINEQFF,TRBD1,TRBJ2-1,.,TRBV24-1
TGTGCCAGCAGCTTGGCCGTCCTGGACGGAGAGACCCAGTACTTC,CASSLAVLDGETQYF,.,TRBJ2-5,.,TRBV5-5
TGTGCCAGTAGTCCTTTGGGGACGTTCCAGTATGGCTACACCTTC,CASSPLGTFQYGYTF,.,TRBJ1-2,.,TRBV19
TGTGCCAGCACTCAGGGGGCGGTGTGGACTGAAGCTTTCTTT,CASTQGAVWTEAFF,TRBD1,TRBJ1-1,.,TRBV6-5
TGTGCCAGTAGTACGGAGGGACTAGCGGGCTTTTTTAGCTCCTACAATGAGCAGTTCTTC,CASSTEGLAGFFSSYNEQFF,TRBD2,TRBJ2-1,.,TRBV19
TGTGCCAGCAGCTTGGTCGGCCAGCCCCAGCATTTT,CASSLVGQPQHF,.,TRBJ1-5,.,TRBV5-6
TGTGCCAGCAGTTACTTACTAGCGGGGGGATACAATGAGCAGTTCTTC,CASSYLLAGGYNEQFF,TRBD2,TRBJ2-1,.,TRBV6-5